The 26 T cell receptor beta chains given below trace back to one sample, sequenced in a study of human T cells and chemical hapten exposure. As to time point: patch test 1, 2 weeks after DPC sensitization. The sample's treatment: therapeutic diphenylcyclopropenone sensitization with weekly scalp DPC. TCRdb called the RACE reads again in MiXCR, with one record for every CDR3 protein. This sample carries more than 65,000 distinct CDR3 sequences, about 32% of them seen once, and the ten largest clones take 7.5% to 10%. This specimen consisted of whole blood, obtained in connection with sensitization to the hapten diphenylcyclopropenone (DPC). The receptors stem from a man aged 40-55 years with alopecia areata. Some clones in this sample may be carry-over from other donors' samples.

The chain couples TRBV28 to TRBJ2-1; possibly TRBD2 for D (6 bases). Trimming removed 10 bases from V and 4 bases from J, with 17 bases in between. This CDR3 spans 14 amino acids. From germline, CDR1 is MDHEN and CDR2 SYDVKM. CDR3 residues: CATLGRRKYNEQFF. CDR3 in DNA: TGTGCCACCCTGGGGAGGAGGAAATACAATGAGCAGTTCTTC.

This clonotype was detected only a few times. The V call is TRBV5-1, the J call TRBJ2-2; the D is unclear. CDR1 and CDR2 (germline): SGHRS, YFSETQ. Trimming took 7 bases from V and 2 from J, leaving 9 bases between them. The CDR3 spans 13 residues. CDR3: CASATINTGELFF. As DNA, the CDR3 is TGCGCCAGCGCCACTATTAACACCGGGGAGCTGTTTTTT.

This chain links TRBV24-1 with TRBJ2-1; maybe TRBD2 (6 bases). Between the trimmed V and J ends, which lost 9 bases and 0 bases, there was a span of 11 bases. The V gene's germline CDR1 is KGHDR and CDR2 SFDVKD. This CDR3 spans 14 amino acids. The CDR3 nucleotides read TGTGCCACCCGGTCCGGGAGCTCCTACAATGAGCAGTTCTTC. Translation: CATRSGSSYNEQFF.

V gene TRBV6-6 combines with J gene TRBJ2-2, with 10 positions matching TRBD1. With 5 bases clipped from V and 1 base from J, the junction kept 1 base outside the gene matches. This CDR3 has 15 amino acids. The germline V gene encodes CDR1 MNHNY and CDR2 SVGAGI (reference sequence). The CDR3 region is CASSRDRGNTGELFF. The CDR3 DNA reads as TGTGCCAGCAGTCGGGACAGGGGGAACACCGGGGAGCTGTTTTTT.

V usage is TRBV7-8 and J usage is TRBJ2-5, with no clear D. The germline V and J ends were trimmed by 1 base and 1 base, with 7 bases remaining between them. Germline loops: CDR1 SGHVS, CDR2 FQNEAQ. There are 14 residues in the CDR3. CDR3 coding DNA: TGTGCCAGCAGCTTAGTTGGCCCCCAAGAGACCCAGTACTTC. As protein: CASSLVGPQETQYF. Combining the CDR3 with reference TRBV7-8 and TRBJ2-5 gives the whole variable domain GAGVSQSPRYKVAKRGQDVALRCDPISGHVSLFWYQQALGQGPEFLTYFQNEAQLDKSGLPSDRFFAERPEGSVSTLKIQRTQQEDSAVYLCASSLVGPQETQYFGPGTRLLVL.

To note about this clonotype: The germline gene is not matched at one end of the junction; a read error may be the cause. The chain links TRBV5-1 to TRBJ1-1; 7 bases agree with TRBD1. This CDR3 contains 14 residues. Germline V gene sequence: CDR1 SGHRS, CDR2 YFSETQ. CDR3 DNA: TGCGCCAGCAGCTTCGGGACAGTTAACACTGAAGATTTCTTT. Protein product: CASSFGTVNTEDFF.

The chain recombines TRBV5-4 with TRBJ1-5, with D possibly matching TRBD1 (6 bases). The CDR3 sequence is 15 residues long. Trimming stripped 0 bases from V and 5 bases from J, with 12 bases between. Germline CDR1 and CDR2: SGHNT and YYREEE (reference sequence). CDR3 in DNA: TGTGCCAGCAGCTTGGGGGGGGCGAGGGATCAGCCCCAGCATTTT. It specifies CASSLGGARDQPQHF.

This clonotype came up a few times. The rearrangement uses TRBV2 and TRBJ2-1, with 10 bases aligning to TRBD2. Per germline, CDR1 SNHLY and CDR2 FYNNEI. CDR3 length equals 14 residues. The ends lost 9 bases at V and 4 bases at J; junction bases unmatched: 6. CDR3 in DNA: TGTGCCAGTCAAGGACTAGCGGAGTACAATGAGCAGTTCTTC. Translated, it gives CASQGLAEYNEQFF.

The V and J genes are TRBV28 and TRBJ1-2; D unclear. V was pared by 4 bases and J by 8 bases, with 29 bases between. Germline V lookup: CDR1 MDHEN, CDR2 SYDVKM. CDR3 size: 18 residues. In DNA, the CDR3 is TGTGCCAGCAGTTGGAGGGCCAGTAATACCAACCCCGTAGTGGGCTACACCTTC. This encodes CASSWRASNTNPVVGYTF.

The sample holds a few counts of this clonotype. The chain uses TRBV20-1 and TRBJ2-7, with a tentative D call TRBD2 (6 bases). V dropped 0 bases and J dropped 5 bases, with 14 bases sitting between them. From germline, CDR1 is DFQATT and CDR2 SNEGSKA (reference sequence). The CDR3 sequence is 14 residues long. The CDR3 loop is CSARDQRRVDEQYF. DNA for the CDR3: TGCAGTGCTAGAGATCAGAGGAGGGTCGACGAGCAGTACTTC.

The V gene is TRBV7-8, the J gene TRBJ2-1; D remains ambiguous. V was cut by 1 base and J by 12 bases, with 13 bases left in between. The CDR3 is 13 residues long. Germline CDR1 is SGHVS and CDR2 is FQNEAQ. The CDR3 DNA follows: TGTGCCAGCAGCTTAGGCCTAGAGGTTGTGCAGTTCTTC. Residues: CASSLGLEVVQFF. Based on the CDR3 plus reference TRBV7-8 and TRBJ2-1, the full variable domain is GAGVSQSPRYKVAKRGQDVALRCDPISGHVSLFWYQQALGQGPEFLTYFQNEAQLDKSGLPSDRFFAERPEGSVSTLKIQRTQQEDSAVYLCASSLGLEVVQFFGPGTRLTVL.

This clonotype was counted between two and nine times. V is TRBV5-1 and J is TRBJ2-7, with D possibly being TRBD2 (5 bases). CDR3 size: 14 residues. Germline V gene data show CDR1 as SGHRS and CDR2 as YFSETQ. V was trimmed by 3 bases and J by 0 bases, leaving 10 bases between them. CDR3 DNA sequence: TGCGCCAGCAGCTCGGACGGGGACTCCTACGAGCAGTACTTC. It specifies CASSSDGDSYEQYF.

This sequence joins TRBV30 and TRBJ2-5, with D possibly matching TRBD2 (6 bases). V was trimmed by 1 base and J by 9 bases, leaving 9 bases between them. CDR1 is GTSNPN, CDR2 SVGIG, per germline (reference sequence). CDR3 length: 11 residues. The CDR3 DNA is TGTGCCTGGAGTGACGGGGGACCCCAGTACTTC. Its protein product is CAWSDGGPQYF.

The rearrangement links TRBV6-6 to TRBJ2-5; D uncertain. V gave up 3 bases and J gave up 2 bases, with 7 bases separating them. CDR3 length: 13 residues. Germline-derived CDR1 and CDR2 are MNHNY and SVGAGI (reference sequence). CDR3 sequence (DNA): TGTGCCAGCAGTTATAGGGCACAAGAGACCCAGTACTTC. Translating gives CASSYRAQETQYF.

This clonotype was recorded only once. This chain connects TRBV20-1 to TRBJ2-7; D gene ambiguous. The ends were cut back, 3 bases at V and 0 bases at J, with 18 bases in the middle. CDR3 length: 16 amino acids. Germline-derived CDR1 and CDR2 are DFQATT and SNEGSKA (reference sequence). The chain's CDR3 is CSASSFGTASSYEQYF. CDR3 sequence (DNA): TGCAGTGCTAGCTCGTTTGGTACTGCGAGCTCCTACGAGCAGTACTTC.

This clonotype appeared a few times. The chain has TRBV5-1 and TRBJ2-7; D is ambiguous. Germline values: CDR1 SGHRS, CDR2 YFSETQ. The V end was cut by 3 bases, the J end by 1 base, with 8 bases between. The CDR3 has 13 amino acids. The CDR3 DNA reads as TGCGCCAGCAGCTCCGACCAGTCCTACGAGCAGTACTTC. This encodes CASSSDQSYEQYF.

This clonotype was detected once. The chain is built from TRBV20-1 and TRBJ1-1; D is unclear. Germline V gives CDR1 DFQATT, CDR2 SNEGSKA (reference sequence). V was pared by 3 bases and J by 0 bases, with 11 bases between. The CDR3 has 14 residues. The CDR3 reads CSASAGFMNTEAFF. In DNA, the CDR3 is TGCAGTGCTAGTGCGGGGTTCATGAACACTGAAGCTTTCTTT.

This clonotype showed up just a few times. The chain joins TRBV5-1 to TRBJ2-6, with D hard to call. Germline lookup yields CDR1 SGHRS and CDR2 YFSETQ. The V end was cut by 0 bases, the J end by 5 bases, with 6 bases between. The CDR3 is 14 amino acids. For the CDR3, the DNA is TGCGCCAGCAGCTTGGAAGGGAGGGCCAACGTCCTGACTTTC. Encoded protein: CASSLEGRANVLTF. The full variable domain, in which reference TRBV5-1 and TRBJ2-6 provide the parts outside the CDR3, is KAGVTQTPRYLIKTRGQQVTLSCSPISGHRSVSWYQQTPGQGLQFLFEYFSETQRNKGNFPGRFSGRQFSNSRSEMNVSTLELGDSALYLCASSLEGRANVLTFGAGSRLTVL.

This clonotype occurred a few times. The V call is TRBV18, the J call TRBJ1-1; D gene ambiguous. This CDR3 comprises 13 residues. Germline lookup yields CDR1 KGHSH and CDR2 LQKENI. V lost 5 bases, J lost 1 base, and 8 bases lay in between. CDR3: CASSRKQNTEAFF. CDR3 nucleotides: TGTGCCAGCTCAAGGAAACAGAACACTGAAGCTTTCTTT.

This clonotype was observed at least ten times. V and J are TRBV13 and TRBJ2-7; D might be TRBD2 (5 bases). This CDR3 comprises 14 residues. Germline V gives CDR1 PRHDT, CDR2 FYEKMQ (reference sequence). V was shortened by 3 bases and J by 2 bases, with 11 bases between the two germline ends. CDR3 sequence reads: CASSLTISPYEQYF. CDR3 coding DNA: TGTGCCAGCAGCTTGACTATCTCTCCCTACGAGCAGTACTTC.

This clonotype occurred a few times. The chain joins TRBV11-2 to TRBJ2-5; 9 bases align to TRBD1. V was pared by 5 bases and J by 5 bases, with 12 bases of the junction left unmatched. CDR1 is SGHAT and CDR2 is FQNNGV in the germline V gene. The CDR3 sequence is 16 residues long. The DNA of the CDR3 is TGTGCCAGCAGCCCCGGACAGGGGCGAGTATCGGAGACCCAGTACTTC. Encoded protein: CASSPGQGRVSETQYF.

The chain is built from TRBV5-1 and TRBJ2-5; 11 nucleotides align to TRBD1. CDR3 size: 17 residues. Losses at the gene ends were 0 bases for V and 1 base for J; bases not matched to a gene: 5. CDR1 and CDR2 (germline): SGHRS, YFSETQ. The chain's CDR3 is CASSLAAGQGAQETQYF. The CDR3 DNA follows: TGCGCCAGCAGCTTGGCCGCCGGACAGGGGGCCCAAGAGACCCAGTACTTC. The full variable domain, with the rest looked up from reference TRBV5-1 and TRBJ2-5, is KAGVTQTPRYLIKTRGQQVTLSCSPISGHRSVSWYQQTPGQGLQFLFEYFSETQRNKGNFPGRFSGRQFSNSRSEMNVSTLELGDSALYLCASSLAAGQGAQETQYFGPGTRLLVL.

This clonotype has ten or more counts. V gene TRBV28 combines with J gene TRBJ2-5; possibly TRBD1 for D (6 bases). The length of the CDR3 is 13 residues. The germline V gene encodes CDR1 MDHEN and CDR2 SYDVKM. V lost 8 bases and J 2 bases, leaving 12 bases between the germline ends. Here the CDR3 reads CASRDNQQETQYF. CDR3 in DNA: TGTGCCAGCCGGGACAACCAGCAAGAGACCCAGTACTTC.

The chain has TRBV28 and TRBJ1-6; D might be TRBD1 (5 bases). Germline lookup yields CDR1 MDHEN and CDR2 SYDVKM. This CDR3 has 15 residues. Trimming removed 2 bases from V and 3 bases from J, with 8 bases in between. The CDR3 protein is CASSLRGNYNSPLHF. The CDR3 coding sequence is TGTGCCAGCAGTTTAAGGGGAAACTATAATTCACCCCTCCACTTT.

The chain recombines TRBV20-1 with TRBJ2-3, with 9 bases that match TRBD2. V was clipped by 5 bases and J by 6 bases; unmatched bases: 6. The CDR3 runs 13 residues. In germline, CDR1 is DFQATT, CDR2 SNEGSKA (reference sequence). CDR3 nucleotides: TGCAGTGCTCGGACTAGCGCGAGGGATACGCAGTATTTT. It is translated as CSARTSARDTQYF.

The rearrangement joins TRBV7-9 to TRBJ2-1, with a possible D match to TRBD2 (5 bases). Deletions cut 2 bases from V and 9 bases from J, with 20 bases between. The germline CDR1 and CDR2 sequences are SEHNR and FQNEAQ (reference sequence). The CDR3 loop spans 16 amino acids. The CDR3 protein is CASSLCAGWIFCEQFF. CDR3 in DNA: TGTGCCAGCAGCTTATGTGCGGGCTGGATTTTCTGTGAGCAGTTCTTC.